The 19 T cell receptor beta chains reported below all come from one sample, sequenced in a study of Ad26.COV2.S vaccination and SARS-CoV-2 variants. The protocol was immunoSEQ multiplex PCR, while the TCRdb copy is restricted to in-frame clones and leaves out a portion. The table lists some 180,000 clones, roughly nine tenths of them singletons. The input for sequencing was peripheral blood, taken after recovery from COVID-19. These receptors all come from a human donor who had recovered from COVID-19.

V is TRBV25-1 and J is TRBJ1-1; TRBD1 might be the D (5 bases). The germline V gene has CDR1 MGHDK and CDR2 SYGVNS. Trimming took off 6 bases at V and 5 bases at J, with 10 bases between the two ends. This CDR3 is 12 amino acids long. The CDR3 nucleotides are TGTGCCAGCAGCCGGGGGGTTACTGAAGCTTTCTTT. It encodes CASSRGVTEAFF.

The chain employs TRBV9 and TRBJ2-5; D is perhaps TRBD2 (5 bases). Germline V gives CDR1 SGDLS, CDR2 YYNGEE. The CDR3 contains 14 residues. Trimming shortened V by 0 bases and J by 3 bases, and 9 bases separated the two germline ends. CDR3 nucleotides: TGTGCCAGCAGCGTAGATTTCGGGGAAGAGACCCAGTACTTC. Translated: CASSVDFGEETQYF.

About this clone itself: Within the sample, other DNA sequences also encode this same CDR3. The chain is built from TRBV20-1 and TRBJ1-2; no clear D gene. Germline CDR1 and CDR2: DFQATT and SNEGSKA (reference sequence). The CDR3 consists of 11 residues. Trimming removed 6 bases from V and 4 bases from J, with 9 bases in between. CDR3 loop: CSARGSYGYTF. The CDR3 DNA follows: TGCAGTGCACGTGGAAGCTATGGCTACACCTTC.

The sample holds a few counts of this clone. This chain joins TRBV4-1 and TRBJ2-7; 10 positions agree with TRBD2. J was trimmed by 9 bases and V by 0 bases; bases with no gene match: 8. The CDR3 spans 15 residues. Per germline, CDR1 MGHRA and CDR2 YSYEKL. The CDR3: CASSQEPLAGSVQYF. The CDR3 DNA reads TGCGCCAGCAGCCAAGAGCCACTAGCGGGATCCGTGCAGTACTTC.

This chain joins TRBV28 and TRBJ1-2; 9 bases match TRBD1. In germline, CDR1 is MDHEN, CDR2 SYDVKM. There are 12 residues in the CDR3. After removal of 7 bases from V and 7 bases from J, the junction contained 4 bases not matched to a gene. CDR3 region: CASTDRGSGYTF. CDR3 nucleotides: TGTGCCAGCACCGACAGGGGGAGTGGCTACACCTTC.

J is TRBJ1-5 and V is TRBV2; D ambiguous. This CDR3 has 12 amino acids. V was pared by 7 bases and J by 0 bases, with 4 bases between. Germline V lookup: CDR1 SNHLY, CDR2 FYNNEI. In DNA form, the CDR3 reads TGTGCCAGCATGGATAGCAATCAGCCCCAGCATTTT. It translates to CASMDSNQPQHF.

The V and J genes are TRBV20-1 and TRBJ1-5; D is unresolved. This CDR3 region has 13 residues. V was pared by 3 bases and J by 3 bases, with 9 bases between. CDR1 and CDR2 from the germline V gene are DFQATT and SNEGSKA (reference sequence). The CDR3 region is CSASKGNNQPQHF. The CDR3 DNA is TGCAGTGCTAGTAAGGGAAACAATCAGCCCCAGCATTTT.

V is TRBV29-1 and J is TRBJ1-2; a weak D match, TRBD1 (6 bases). The CDR3 consists of 14 residues. With 6 bases removed from V and 1 base from J, the gap between germline ends came to 15 bases. Looked up from germline, CDR1 is SQVTM and CDR2 is ANQGSEA. This CDR3 reads CSVGAGINNYGYTF. The DNA of the CDR3 is TGCAGCGTGGGGGCAGGAATTAATAACTATGGCTACACCTTC.

The V call is TRBV7-9, the J call TRBJ2-5, with D possibly matching TRBD2 (6 bases). The V end was cut by 4 bases, the J end by 5 bases, with 17 bases between. Germline CDR1 reads SEHNR; CDR2 reads FQNEAQ (reference sequence). The CDR3 is made up of 15 amino acids. The CDR3 reads CASSSSDWAGETQYF. The CDR3 DNA follows: TGTGCCAGCAGCTCTTCGGACTGGGCGGGGGAGACCCAGTACTTC. Supplemented by reference TRBV7-9 and TRBJ2-5, the full variable domain reads DTGVSQNPRHKITKRGQNVTFRCDPISEHNRLYWYRQTLGQGPEFLTYFQNEAQLEKSRLLSDRFSAERPKGSFSTLEIQRTEQGDSAMYLCASSSSDWAGETQYFGPGTRLLVL.

The chain is built from TRBV5-1 and TRBJ1-1; the D is unclear. The CDR3 has 13 residues. V was clipped by 1 base and J by 1 base, with 5 bases between them. Germline V gives CDR1 SGHRS, CDR2 YFSETQ. The CDR3 sequence is CASSLNRNTEAFF. CDR3 bases: TGCGCCAGCAGCTTGAACAGGAACACTGAAGCTTTCTTT.

J is TRBJ2-1 and V is TRBV5-4, with 7 bases identical to TRBD1. Germline values: CDR1 SGHNT, CDR2 YYREEE (reference sequence). This CDR3 is built from 15 residues. V shed 3 bases and J 8 bases; nucleotides not matched to a gene: 11. In nucleotides, the CDR3 is TGTGCCAGCAGCTCGACAGGGACGGGCTTCCATGAGCAGTTCTTC. Translation: CASSSTGTGFHEQFF.

This clone was observed a handful of times. The rearrangement uses TRBV27 and TRBJ2-1; 9 bases are shared with TRBD2. Germline V gene lookup returns CDR1 MNHEY and CDR2 SMNVEV (reference sequence). The V and J ends lost 6 bases and 7 bases, in that order; junction bases with no gene match: 7. CDR3 size: 14 residues. CDR3 sequence reads: CASRTAGGRNEQFF. The CDR3 nucleotides read TGTGCCAGCAGGACAGCGGGAGGAAGGAATGAGCAGTTCTTC.

This chain uses TRBV18 with TRBJ2-1; 7 positions agree with TRBD2. Losses at the gene ends were 8 bases for V and 2 bases for J; bases not matched to a gene: 12. The CDR3 has 16 amino acids. Germline lookup yields CDR1 KGHSH and CDR2 LQKENI. CDR3 in DNA: TGTGCCAGCACCGGGGGAGGGATAGCCACCTACAATGAGCAGTTCTTC. Encoded protein: CASTGGGIATYNEQFF.

The chain links TRBV6-2 or TRBV6-3 to TRBJ2-5; tentatively, D is TRBD2 (5 bases). CDR1 MNHEY and CDR2 SVGEGT come from the germline V gene. The CDR3 is made up of 15 amino acids. Between the trimmed V and J ends, which lost 6 bases and 0 bases, there was a span of 14 bases. The CDR3 sequence: CASSLPTDYQETQYF. In DNA form, the CDR3 reads TGTGCCAGCAGCCTACCGACGGACTACCAAGAGACCCAGTACTTC.

This chain links TRBV10-1 with TRBJ2-1; D remains ambiguous. The CDR3 sequence is 15 residues long. Trimming cost V 4 bases and J 2 bases, with 12 bases left between them. Germline loops: CDR1 WNHNN, CDR2 SYGVQD (reference sequence). This CDR3 is CASSVGMLPYNEQFF. CDR3 DNA sequence: TGCGCCAGCAGTGTAGGGATGCTACCCTACAATGAGCAGTTCTTC.

This clone was seen only a few times. The chain carries TRBV7-9 and TRBJ2-7; the D gene is possibly TRBD1 (6 bases). This CDR3 is built from 14 residues. From germline, CDR1 is SEHNR and CDR2 FQNEAQ (reference sequence). V was pared by 4 bases and J by 2 bases, with 12 bases between. CDR3 sequence: CASSSGQNPYEQYF. The CDR3 nucleotides read TGTGCCAGCAGCTCCGGACAGAATCCCTACGAGCAGTACTTC.

The chain carries TRBV9 and TRBJ2-2; D gene ambiguous. V lost 4 bases and J 7 bases, leaving 14 bases between the germline ends. Germline assignment: CDR1 SGDLS and CDR2 YYNGEE. This CDR3 is built from 14 residues. CDR3 nucleotide sequence: TGTGCCAGCAGCCCTCTGCGCTCGGTCGGGGAGCTGTTTTTT. Its translation is CASSPLRSVGELFF.

The rearrangement joins TRBV7-9 to TRBJ2-1, with D maybe TRBD2 (6 bases). This CDR3 has 14 amino acids. Trimming removed 10 bases from V and 6 bases from J, with 19 bases in between. Germline-derived CDR1 and CDR2 are SEHNR and FQNEAQ (reference sequence). DNA of the CDR3: TGTGCCACCATCGGAGGGAGTGCATCCAATGAGCAGTTCTTC. Its protein is CATIGGSASNEQFF. The full variable domain, completed using reference TRBV7-9 and TRBJ2-1, is DTGVSQNPRHKITKRGQNVTFRCDPISEHNRLYWYRQTLGQGPEFLTYFQNEAQLEKSRLLSDRFSAERPKGSFSTLEIQRTEQGDSAMYLCATIGGSASNEQFFGPGTRLTVL.

This clone came up once. CDR3 DNA sequence: TGTGCCAGCAGCCAAGACCAGTGGGGGACAGCCATCTACGAGCAGTACTTC. Translated, it gives CASSQDQWGTAIYEQYF. The chain recombines TRBV3-1 (or the pseudogene TRBV3-2) with TRBJ2-7; 7 bases agree with TRBD1. CDR1 and CDR2 (germline): LGHDT, YNNKEL (reference sequence). The trim removed 0 bases at V and 3 bases at J, leaving 11 bases unmatched. This CDR3 is 17 amino acids long.